These T cell receptor beta chains were read from a single sample in a study of T cells in localized non-small cell lung cancer. The data were produced by immunoSEQ multiplex PCR, yet TCRdb's version contains in-frame clones alone and is incomplete. The table has approximately 35,000 clones, 75% to 90% seen once; the top ten hold about 3.9%. Sequenced here: peripheral blood, sampled before any cancer treatment. The receptors stem from a man aged 40 to 69 with stage I lung adenocarcinoma. Both conserved end residues are part of each CDR3. A D gene is named only where the DNA matches it firmly. The size field is filled for only some rows; it gives once, few, many or a size class.

>NA|TRBV6-6|13|NA|TRBJ1-4
CASKDATNEKLFF
TGTGCCAGCAAAGATGCAACTAATGAAAAACTGTTTTTT
>NA|TRBV6-1|13|TRBD2|TRBJ2-1
CASSEVVGTSPFF
TGTGCCAGCAGTGAAGTGGTGGGGACTAGTCCGTTCTTC
>NA|TRBV5-1|15|NA|TRBJ2-6
CASSLDSAGANVLTF
TGCGCCAGCAGCTTGGACAGCGCCGGGGCCAACGTCCTGACTTTC
>NA|TRBV6-1|14|TRBD1|TRBJ2-1
CASSGDRIGREQFF
TGTGCCAGCAGTGGGGACAGGATCGGCCGTGAGCAGTTCTTC
>once|TRBV6-1|12|NA|TRBJ2-7
CASSAAFYEQYF
TGTGCCAGCAGTGCAGCTTTCTACGAGCAGTACTTC
>NA|TRBV27|13|NA|TRBJ1-1
CASSLQENTEAFF
TGTGCCAGCAGTTTGCAGGAGAACACTGAAGCTTTCTTT
>NA|TRBV6-6|12|NA|TRBJ1-1
CATLQGNTEAFF
TGTGCCACTCTACAGGGTAACACTGAAGCTTTCTTT
>NA|TRBV6-6|14|TRBD1|TRBJ1-4
CASSYGTGAEKLFF
TGTGCCAGCAGTTACGGGACAGGGGCTGAAAAACTGTTTTTT
>NA|TRBV7-8|16|TRBD2|TRBJ2-7
CASSLSGAGGKNEQYF
TGTGCCAGCAGCTTAAGCGGAGCGGGGGGAAAGAACGAGCAGTACTTC
>NA|TRBV11-2|16|TRBD1|TRBJ2-3
CASSLDPDRGLFERYF
TGTGCCAGCAGCTTAGACCCCGACAGGGGGCTCTTCGAACGGTATTTT
>NA|TRBV5-4|12|TRBD1|TRBJ2-7
CASSSGQEKQYF
TGTGCCAGCAGCTCTGGACAGGAAAAGCAGTACTTC
>NA|TRBV27|14|TRBD2|TRBJ2-7
CASSQGRTSYEQYF
TGTGCCAGCAGCCAGGGACGGACTAGCTACGAGCAGTACTTC
>NA|TRBV13|19|TRBD1|TRBJ1-3
CASSLGAWSGGSSGNTIYF
TGTGCCAGCAGCTTAGGAGCTTGGTCAGGGGGATCCTCTGGAAACACCATATATTTT
>NA|TRBV18|13|NA|TRBJ2-1
CASSLGTVFEQFF
TGTGCCAGCTCATTGGGAACAGTTTTCGAGCAGTTCTTC
>few|TRBV9|16|TRBD1|TRBJ1-2
CASSARTGGASGGYTF
TGTGCCAGCAGCGCCAGGACAGGGGGCGCCTCTGGTGGCTACACCTTC
>NA|TRBV11-2|15|NA|TRBJ1-1
CASSLVFLRGDEAFF
TGTGCCAGCAGCTTAGTTTTTTTGAGAGGGGATGAAGCTTTCTTT
>NA|TRBV25-1|14|NA|TRBJ2-7
CASSAPGHLYEQYF
TGTGCCAGCAGTGCCCCGGGACACCTATACGAGCAGTACTTC
>NA|TRBV27|14|NA|TRBJ2-1
CASSRTGTYNEQFF
TGTGCCAGCAGCCGAACAGGGACCTACAATGAGCAGTTCTTC
>NA|TRBV6-5|14|NA|TRBJ1-1
CASSGGWKTTEAFF
TGTGCCAGCTCGGGGGGATGGAAAACAACTGAAGCTTTCTTT
>NA|TRBV7-6|17|TRBD1|TRBJ2-7
CASSLGAGQGFSYEQYF
TGTGCCAGCAGCTTAGGGGCGGGACAGGGTTTTTCCTACGAGCAGTACTTC